This T cell receptor beta chain is from a study of shared clonotypes between healthy human individuals (dated by TCRdb to 2018 to 2020). A note on the overall study: The cohort comprised a couple of women and a few men aged 18 to 49 years. Blood TCR repertoires of a handful of healthy adults were deeply sequenced to estimate repertoire size and the extent of clonotype sharing between individuals. Between about 0.9 and 10 billion PBMCs per donor were obtained by leukapheresis. To increase sequencing depth and limit assay-specific biases, TCR repertoire library preparation and sequencing were carried out by different laboratories using diverse techniques. For each donor, CD4 naive and CD4 memory were each run on three plates, CD8 naive on two plates, and CD8 memory on one plate. Results and caveats for the whole study, not just this receptor: Sampling was restricted to blood, and TCR repertoires in tissue are likely to differ from TCR repertoires in blood. Estimated clonotype richness was generally larger for naive than for memory subsets. Incomplete sequencing was indicated by rarefaction of sorted-subset datasets, despite the large sequencing depth. Pairwise subsampling indicated that sequencing depth was expected to affect the degree of clonotype sharing among donors. Higher generation probabilities were observed for clonotypes shared by all four sorted-subset donors than for non-shared clonotypes. When a handful of donors were compared, the shared fraction of clonotypes was around 5% for naive CD4, around 3.5% for naive CD8, 2% to 2.5% for memory CD4, and less than 0.5% for memory CD8. Because the study included only a small number of donors, the genetic and exposure-history diversity represented was limited.

Using the deep immunoSEQ assay, multiplex PCR amplified TCR CDR3 regions from genomic DNA. For each cell subset, the extracted genomic DNA was distributed evenly across all wells of several immunoSEQ 96-well plates, and each plate served as one replicate. For sorted subsets, around 200 ng genomic DNA, equal to 30,000 or so T cell genomes, was loaded into each replicate PCR. The purified libraries were quantified using a Qubit 3.0 fluorometer, sized with a Bioanalyzer 2100, and then quantified again using the KAPA Library Quantification kit. A separate single-read 150-cycle Illumina NextSeq 550 flow cell was used to sequence each immunoSEQ 96-well plate. Turning to the authors' computational methods: Because only junctional sequences without quality scores were contained in the immunoSEQ output, filtering matching that applied to full-length reads could not be performed. To assign V/J genes and CDR3, sequences were annotated against IMGT germline references using PyIR, a Python wrapper for IgBLAST v1.9. Reads were removed for weak V/J assignments (E-value above 1e-6), missing CDR3, stop codons, out-of-frame junctions, or ambiguous translated residues. V3J clonotypes were defined by identical inferred V gene, J gene, and CDR3 amino acid sequence. Percentage overlap between repertoires was calculated by dividing the number of shared unique clonotypes by the size of the smaller repertoire. Repertoire richness was assessed with RTK rarefaction, the Chao1 estimator, and Recon v2.1 estimates of unobserved clonotypes. For all TCRbeta clonotypes obtained by the gDNA method from a handful of donors, generation probabilities were computed with OLGA. TCRdb took this table from immuneACCESS and kept in-frame rearrangements with V and J called. Such tables lack part of the clones; where checked against another copy, unresolved V genes explain under half of the gap, and the rest is unexplained. That table is the source of V, J and clone size, and D and trimming were worked out from the DNA. The sample profile shows about 2 million clones; 85% to 95% of them were found once. The top ten hold approximately 0.13% of the sample.

To note about this clone: The target of this receptor is not known. Per-base quality was not reported, and no clone a single base away is much larger than it. Other DNA sequences within the sample encode an identical CDR3.

The donors were healthy, HIV-negative adults who had no recently reported acute infections or vaccinations. Only Caucasian adults living in Nashville, Tennessee, USA were represented among the donors. CD4+ T cells were enriched by magnetic negative selection; naive cells were then positively selected on CD45RA, and the negative fraction formed the memory subset. Blood was obtained by leukapheresis, after which PBMCs were separated by Ficoll-Histopaque density gradient centrifugation and cryopreserved in liquid nitrogen vapor phase. Purity and quantity of every magnetically sorted T cell population were checked by analytical flow cytometry. Genomic DNA was isolated from each sorted fraction and quantified by UV absorbance on a Nanodrop 2000c. Sequencing used naive CD4+ T cells sorted from blood. The cell subset or site label, read with the paper, signifies: CD45RA+ positively selected. This TCR was recovered from a man between 18 and 29 years old in good health.

The DNA is as follows: TGTGCCAGCTCACCGGGACAGGGTTATGGCTACACCTTC. Translated, this gives CASSPGQGYGYTF. This chain is built from TRBV18 and TRBJ1-2; 9 bases in between match TRBD1. From a lookup of the germline V gene, CDR1 and CDR2 are KGHSH and LQKENI. The cysteine opens and the phenylalanine closes a CDR3 of 13 amino acids. This entry keeps only the CDR3 DNA: 39 bases, framed from base 1. Unmatched junction bases come to 1, with V trimmed by 3 bases and J by 5 bases.